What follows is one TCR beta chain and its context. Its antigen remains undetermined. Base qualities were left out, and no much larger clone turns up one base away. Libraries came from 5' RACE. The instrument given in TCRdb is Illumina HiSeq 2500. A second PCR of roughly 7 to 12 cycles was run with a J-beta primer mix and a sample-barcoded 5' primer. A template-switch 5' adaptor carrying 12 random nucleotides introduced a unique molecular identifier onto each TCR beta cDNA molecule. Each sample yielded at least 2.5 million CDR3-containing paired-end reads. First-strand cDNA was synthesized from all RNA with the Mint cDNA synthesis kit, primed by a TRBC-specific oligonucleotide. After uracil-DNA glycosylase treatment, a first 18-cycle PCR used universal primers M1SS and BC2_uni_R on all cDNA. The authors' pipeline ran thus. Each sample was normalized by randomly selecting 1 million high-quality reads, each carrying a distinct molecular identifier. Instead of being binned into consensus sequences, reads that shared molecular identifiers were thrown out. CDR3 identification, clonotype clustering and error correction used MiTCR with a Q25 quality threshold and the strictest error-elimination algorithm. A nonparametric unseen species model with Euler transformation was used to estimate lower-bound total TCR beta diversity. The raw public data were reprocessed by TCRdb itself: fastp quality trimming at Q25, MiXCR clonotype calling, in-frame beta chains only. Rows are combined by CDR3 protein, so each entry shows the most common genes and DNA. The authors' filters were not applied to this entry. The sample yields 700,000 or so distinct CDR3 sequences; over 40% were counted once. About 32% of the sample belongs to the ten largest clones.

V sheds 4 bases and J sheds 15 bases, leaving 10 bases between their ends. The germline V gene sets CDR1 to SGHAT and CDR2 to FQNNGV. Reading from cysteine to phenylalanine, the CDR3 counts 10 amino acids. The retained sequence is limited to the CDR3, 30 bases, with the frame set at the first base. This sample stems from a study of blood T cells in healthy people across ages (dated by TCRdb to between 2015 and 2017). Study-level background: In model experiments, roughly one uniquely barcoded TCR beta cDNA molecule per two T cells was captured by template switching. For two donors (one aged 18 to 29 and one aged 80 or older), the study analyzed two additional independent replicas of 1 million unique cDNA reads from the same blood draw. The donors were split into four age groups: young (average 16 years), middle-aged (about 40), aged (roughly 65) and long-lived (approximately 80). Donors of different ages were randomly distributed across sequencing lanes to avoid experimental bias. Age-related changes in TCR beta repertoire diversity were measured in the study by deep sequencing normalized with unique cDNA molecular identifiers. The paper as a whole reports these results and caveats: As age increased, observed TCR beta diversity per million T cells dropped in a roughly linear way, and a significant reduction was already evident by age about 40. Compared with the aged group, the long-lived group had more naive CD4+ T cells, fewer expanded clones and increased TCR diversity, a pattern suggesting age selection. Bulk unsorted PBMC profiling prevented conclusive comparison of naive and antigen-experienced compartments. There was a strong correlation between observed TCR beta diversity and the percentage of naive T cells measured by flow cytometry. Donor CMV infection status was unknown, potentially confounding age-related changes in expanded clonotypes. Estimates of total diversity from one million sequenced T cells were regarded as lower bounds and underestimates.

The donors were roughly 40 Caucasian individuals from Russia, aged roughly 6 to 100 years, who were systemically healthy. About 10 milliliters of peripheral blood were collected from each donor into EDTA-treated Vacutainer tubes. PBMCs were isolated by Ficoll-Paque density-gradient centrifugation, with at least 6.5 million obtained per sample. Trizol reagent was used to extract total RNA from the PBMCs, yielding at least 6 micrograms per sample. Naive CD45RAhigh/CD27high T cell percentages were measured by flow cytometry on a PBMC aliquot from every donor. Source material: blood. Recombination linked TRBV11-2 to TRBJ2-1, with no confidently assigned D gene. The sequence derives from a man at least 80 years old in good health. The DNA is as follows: TGTGCCAGCAGCTCGCTAGTCCCGTTCTTC. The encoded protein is CASSSLVPFF.